This T cell receptor (beta chain) came from a study of control samples from healthy donors and cancer patients. Germline-derived CDR1 and CDR2 are LNHDA and SQIVND (reference sequence). The germline V and J ends were trimmed by 6 bases and 5 bases, with 16 bases remaining between them. The CDR3 totals 14 residues. The protocol was immunoSEQ multiplex PCR, while the TCRdb copy is restricted to in-frame clones and leaves out a portion. The table records about 59,000 clones, around 90% of them present only once. This rearrangement joins TRBV19 to TRBJ1-2; a possible D gene is TRBD1 (5 bases). The sequence derives from a man aged 40-49 years with colorectal cancer. Source material: PBMCs. DNA of the CDR3: TGTGCCAGTAGGGACGGTGAACAGGCATATGGCTACACCTTC. As protein: CASRDGEQAYGYTF.